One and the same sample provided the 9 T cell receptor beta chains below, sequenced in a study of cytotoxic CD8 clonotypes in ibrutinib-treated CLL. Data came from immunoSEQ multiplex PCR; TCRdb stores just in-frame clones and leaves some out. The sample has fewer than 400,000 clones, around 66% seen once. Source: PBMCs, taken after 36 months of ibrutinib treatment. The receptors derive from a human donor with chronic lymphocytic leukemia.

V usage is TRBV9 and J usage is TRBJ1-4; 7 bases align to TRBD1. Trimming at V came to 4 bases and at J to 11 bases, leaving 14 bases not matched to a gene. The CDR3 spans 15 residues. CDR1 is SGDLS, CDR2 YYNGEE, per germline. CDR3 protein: CASSPQQGLVEKLFF. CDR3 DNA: TGTGCCAGCAGCCCTCAACAGGGGTTGGTCGAGAAACTGTTTTTT.

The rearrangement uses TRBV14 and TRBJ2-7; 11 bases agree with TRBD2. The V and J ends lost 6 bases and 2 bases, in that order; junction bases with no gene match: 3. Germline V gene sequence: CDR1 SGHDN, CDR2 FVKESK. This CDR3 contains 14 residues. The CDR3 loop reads CASRISGGAYEQYF. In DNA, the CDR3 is TGTGCCAGCAGAATTAGCGGGGGGGCCTACGAGCAGTACTTC.

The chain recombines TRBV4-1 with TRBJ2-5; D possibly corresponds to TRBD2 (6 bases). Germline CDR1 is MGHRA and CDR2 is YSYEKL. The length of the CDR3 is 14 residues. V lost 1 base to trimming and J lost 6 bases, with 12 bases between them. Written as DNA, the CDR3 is TGCGCCAGCAGCCAAGTGGGTGGCGGGAAGACCCAGTACTTC. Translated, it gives CASSQVGGGKTQYF.

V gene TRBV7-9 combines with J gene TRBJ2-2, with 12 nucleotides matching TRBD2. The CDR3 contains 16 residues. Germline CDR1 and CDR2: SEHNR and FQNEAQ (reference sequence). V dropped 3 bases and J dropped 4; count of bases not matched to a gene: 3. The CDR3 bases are TGTGCCAGCAGCTTTACGGGACTAGCGGGCACCGGGGAGCTGTTTTTT. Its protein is CASSFTGLAGTGELFF.

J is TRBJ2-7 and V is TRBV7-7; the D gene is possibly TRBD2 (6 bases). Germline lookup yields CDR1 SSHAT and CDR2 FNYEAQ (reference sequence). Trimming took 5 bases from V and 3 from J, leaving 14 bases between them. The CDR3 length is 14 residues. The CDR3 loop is CASSVGRGHYEQYF. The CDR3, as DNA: TGTGCCAGCAGCGTAGGGCGGGGTCACTACGAGCAGTACTTC.

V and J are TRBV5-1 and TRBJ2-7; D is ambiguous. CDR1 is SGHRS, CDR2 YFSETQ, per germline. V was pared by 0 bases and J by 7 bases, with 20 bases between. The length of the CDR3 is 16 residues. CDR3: CASSLAPGPPTREQYF. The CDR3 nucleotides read TGCGCCAGCAGCTTGGCCCCCGGGCCCCCTACCCGGGAGCAGTACTTC.

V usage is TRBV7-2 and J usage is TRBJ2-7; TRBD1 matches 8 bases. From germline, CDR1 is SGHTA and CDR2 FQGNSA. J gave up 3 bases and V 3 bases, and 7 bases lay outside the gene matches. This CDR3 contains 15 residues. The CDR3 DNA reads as TGTGCCAGCAGCTTGGACAGGGTCGTCAGCTACGAGCAGTACTTC. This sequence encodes CASSLDRVVSYEQYF.

CDR3 in amino acids: CASSSGLAGYEQYF. The CDR3 nucleotides read TGCGCCAGCAGCTCGGGACTAGCGGGCTACGAGCAGTACTTC. V gene TRBV4-1 combines with J gene TRBJ2-7; 12 positions match TRBD2. V was clipped by 5 bases and J by 3 bases; unmatched bases: 2. The length of the CDR3 is 14 residues. Per germline, CDR1 MGHRA and CDR2 YSYEKL.

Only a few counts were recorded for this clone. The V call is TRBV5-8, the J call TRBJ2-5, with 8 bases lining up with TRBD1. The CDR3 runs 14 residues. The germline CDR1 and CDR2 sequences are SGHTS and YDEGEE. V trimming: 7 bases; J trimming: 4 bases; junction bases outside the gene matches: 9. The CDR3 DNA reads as TGTGCCAGCGGAAACAGGGGGTTGGGAGAGACCCAGTACTTC. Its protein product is CASGNRGLGETQYF.